One and the same sample provided the 20 T cell receptor beta chains below, sequenced in a study of cytomegalovirus exposure and HLA in healthy donors. Researchers ran the PCR with 60 Vbeta and 13 Jbeta primers. Profiling relied on immunoSEQ multiplex PCR, and the TCRdb table lists in-frame clones only, not all of them. The table records about 130,000 clones, approximately 74% of them present only once. The sample taken for sequencing was PBMCs. Receptors were obtained from a male donor in good health and CMV-seronegative.

This clone was seen just once. The chain employs TRBV19 and TRBJ2-3, with D tentatively TRBD1 (5 bases). Deletions cut 6 bases from V and 0 bases from J, with 13 bases between. There are 15 residues in the CDR3. The germline CDR1 and CDR2 sequences are LNHDA and SQIVND (reference sequence). This CDR3 reads CASRPDRKSTDTQYF. CDR3 sequence (DNA): TGTGCCAGTAGACCTGACAGAAAAAGCACAGATACGCAGTATTTT.

This clone was seen a few times. The chain links TRBV4-3 to TRBJ1-1, with 7 nucleotides matching TRBD1. CDR3 length: 17 amino acids. CDR1 is LGHNA and CDR2 is YSLEER in the germline V gene. V lost 2 bases, J lost 1 base, and 10 bases stayed unmatched. CDR3 sequence reads: CASSQSPQQGRNTEAFF. CDR3 DNA: TGCGCCAGCAGCCAAAGCCCGCAACAGGGGCGGAACACTGAAGCTTTCTTT.

This clone was found a few times. V usage is TRBV5-5 and J usage is TRBJ2-7; TRBD1 might be the D (5 bases). Trimming removed 2 bases at V and 4 bases at J, with 16 bases between. There are 15 residues in the CDR3. CDR1 is SGHKS, CDR2 YYEKEE, per germline (reference sequence). CDR3 bases: TGTGCCAGCAGCTTCGTCCCAGGGAATGATTACGAGCAGTACTTC. Translating it yields CASSFVPGNDYEQYF.

J is TRBJ2-3 and V is TRBV29-1; TRBD2 is a possible D gene (7 bases). The CDR3 has 15 amino acids. Germline loops: CDR1 SQVTM, CDR2 ANQGSEA. V was pared by 7 bases and J by 4 bases, with 21 bases between. The CDR3 nucleotides are TGCAGCGCTGCCAAGGCGGGGGCAAGCGCAGATACGCAGTATTTT. Amino acids: CSAAKAGASADTQYF.

This clone has a handful of counts. This chain connects TRBV5-6 to TRBJ2-7, with TRBD1 as a possible D gene (6 bases). Trimming took off 3 bases at V and 1 base at J, with 8 bases between the two ends. This CDR3 is built from 13 residues. CDR1 is SGHDT and CDR2 is YYEEEE in the germline V gene. In DNA form, the CDR3 reads TGTGCCAGCAGCTCTCAGGGGTCCTACGAGCAGTACTTC. Protein product: CASSSQGSYEQYF.

This rearrangement joins TRBV10-3 to TRBJ2-3, with a possible D match to TRBD1 (6 bases). Germline CDR1 reads ENHRY; CDR2 reads SYGVKD. The CDR3 contains 13 residues. Between the trimmed V and J ends, which lost 8 bases and 3 bases, there was a span of 12 bases. CDR3: CAISSQGTDTQYF. The CDR3 DNA follows: TGTGCCATCTCGAGCCAGGGGACAGATACGCAGTATTTT.

The chain links TRBV13 to TRBJ1-1; 9 nucleotides align to TRBD1. The germline CDR1 and CDR2 sequences are PRHDT and FYEKMQ (reference sequence). V shed 6 bases and J 1 base; nucleotides not matched to a gene: 9. The CDR3 runs to 16 residues. The CDR3 DNA reads TGTGCCAGCAGAGCCACCGGGACAGGGCCGAACACTGAAGCTTTCTTT. Translated: CASRATGTGPNTEAFF. The entire variable domain, with the rest obtained from reference TRBV13 and TRBJ1-1, is as follows: AAGVIQSPRHLIKEKRETATLKCYPIPRHDTVYWYQQGPGQDPQFLISFYEKMQSDKGSIPDRFSAQQFSDYHSELNMSSLELGDSALYFCASRATGTGPNTEAFFGQGTRLTVV.

The chain uses TRBV6-6 and TRBJ2-7, with 9 bases that match TRBD1. The CDR3 length is 15 residues. J was trimmed by 4 bases and V by 6 bases; bases with no gene match: 10. CDR1 and CDR2 from the germline V gene are MNHNY and SVGAGI (reference sequence). This chain's CDR3 is CASRLEQGASYEQYF. The CDR3 DNA follows: TGTGCCAGCAGACTAGAACAGGGGGCGTCTTACGAGCAGTACTTC.

V is TRBV7-2 and J is TRBJ2-7; TRBD2 matches 11 bases. Trimming took 3 bases from V and 4 from J; bases not matched to a gene: 5. This CDR3 has 15 residues. The germline gives CDR1 SGHTA, CDR2 FQGNSA. The CDR3, as DNA: TGTGCCAGCAGCTTGGGTAGCGGGGGGGCATACGAGCAGTACTTC. Protein sequence: CASSLGSGGAYEQYF.

V and J are TRBV30 and TRBJ2-2; the D gene is possibly TRBD2 (5 bases). The CDR3 is 15 residues long. V lost 1 base and J 4 bases, leaving 13 bases between the germline ends. Germline V gives CDR1 GTSNPN, CDR2 SVGIG (reference sequence). DNA of the CDR3: TGTGCCTGGAGTGGGAGGCGTAGGAGCACCGGGGAGCTGTTTTTT. This sequence encodes CAWSGRRRSTGELFF.

The gene calls are TRBV30 and TRBJ2-2, with TRBD1 matching over 7 bases. The CDR3 is 15 residues long. V was clipped by 7 bases and J by 5 bases; unmatched bases: 13. Germline V gives CDR1 GTSNPN, CDR2 SVGIG (reference sequence). This CDR3 is CAFFTRQGLTGELFF. The CDR3 coding sequence is TGTGCCTTCTTTACGAGACAGGGCTTGACCGGGGAGCTGTTTTTT.

This clone was seen only a few times. The V gene is TRBV28, the J gene TRBJ1-2; 7 positions match TRBD1. CDR3 length equals 16 residues. J was trimmed by 6 bases and V by 6 bases; bases with no gene match: 16. The germline CDR1 and CDR2 sequences are MDHEN and SYDVKM. The CDR3 bases are TGTGCCAGCAGCCCTTCCCCAGCCAGGGGGGAGAATGGCTACACCTTC. Residues: CASSPSPARGENGYTF.

This clone occurred a few times. The chain recombines TRBV7-6 with TRBJ2-3; D is perhaps TRBD2 (5 bases). The V end was cut by 8 bases, the J end by 2 bases, with 14 bases between. The germline gives CDR1 SGHVS, CDR2 FNYEAQ. This CDR3 is 14 amino acids long. CDR3 loop: CASGRGPPTDTQYF. DNA for the CDR3: TGTGCCAGCGGGAGAGGGCCACCCACAGATACGCAGTATTTT. The full variable domain, completed using reference TRBV7-6 and TRBJ2-3, is GAGVSQSPRYKVTKRGQDVALRCDPISGHVSLYWYRQALGQGPEFLTYFNYEAQQDKSGLPNDRFSAERPEGSISTLTIQRTEQRDSAMYRCASGRGPPTDTQYFGPGTRLTVL.

CDR3 DNA sequence: TGTGCCAGCAGTTACGACGGACCTTGGGGGACAGATGGCTACACCTTC. It specifies CASSYDGPWGTDGYTF. The chain uses TRBV6-5 and TRBJ1-2, with 7 bases aligning to TRBD1. The length of the CDR3 is 16 residues. The V and J ends lost 2 bases and 6 bases, in that order; junction bases with no gene match: 12. CDR1 and CDR2 (germline): MNHEY, SVGAGI.

This sequence joins TRBV4-3 and TRBJ1-3; D is possibly TRBD1 (6 bases). Germline CDR1 LGHNA, CDR2 YSLEER. CDR3 size: 17 residues. V was shortened by 0 bases and J by 2 bases, with 14 bases between the two germline ends. Here the CDR3 DNA reads TGCGCCAGCAGCCAAGATGGAACACAGGGACCTGGAAACACCATATATTTT. Residues: CASSQDGTQGPGNTIYF.

The V gene is TRBV18, the J gene TRBJ2-7; no reliable D call. The CDR3 extends over 15 amino acids. Germline lookup yields CDR1 KGHSH and CDR2 LQKENI. Trimming left V 2 bases short and J 3 bases short, with 14 bases between. The CDR3 region is CASSPRPGSLYEQYF. The CDR3 DNA follows: TGTGCCAGCTCACCAAGGCCCGGGTCCCTCTACGAGCAGTACTTC.

The V gene is TRBV5-1, the J gene TRBJ2-1; 7 nucleotides match TRBD2. V gave up 5 bases and J gave up 12 bases; unmatched junction bases: 17. The germline V gene has CDR1 SGHRS and CDR2 YFSETQ. The CDR3 extends over 15 amino acids. The CDR3 nucleotides are TGCGCCAGCAGATCGACGGCGGGAGAGGGGTTTGGGCAGTTCTTC. The encoded protein is CASRSTAGEGFGQFF.

This clone was picked up one time. The chain links TRBV6-1 to TRBJ1-6; 10 nucleotides align to TRBD1. With 10 bases clipped from V and 7 bases from J, the junction kept 4 bases outside the gene matches. In germline, CDR1 is MNHNS, CDR2 SASEGT. CDR3 length: 13 residues. This chain's CDR3 is CATDRGQNSPLHF. CDR3 bases: TGTGCCACCGACAGGGGGCAGAATTCACCCCTCCACTTT.

The chain recombines TRBV30 with TRBJ1-2, with a possible D match to TRBD1 (6 bases). Germline V CDR1 and CDR2: GTSNPN, SVGIG (reference sequence). Trimming took off 2 bases at V and 8 bases at J, with 24 bases between the two ends. The CDR3 is 16 residues long. Here the CDR3 reads CAWSPRRTGSVVGYTF. CDR3 bases: TGTGCCTGGAGTCCGAGACGTACAGGGTCGGTCGTCGGCTACACCTTC.

The sample holds a few counts of this clone. CDR3 in amino acids: CASSLEGVLAGEQFF. In DNA, the CDR3 is TGTGCCAGCAGCTTGGAAGGCGTCCTAGCGGGTGAGCAGTTCTTC. The rearrangement uses TRBV5-4 and TRBJ2-1, with 8 bases that match TRBD2. There are 15 residues in the CDR3. The germline V gene has CDR1 SGHNT and CDR2 YYREEE (reference sequence). J gave up 9 bases and V 0 bases, and 8 bases lay outside the gene matches.